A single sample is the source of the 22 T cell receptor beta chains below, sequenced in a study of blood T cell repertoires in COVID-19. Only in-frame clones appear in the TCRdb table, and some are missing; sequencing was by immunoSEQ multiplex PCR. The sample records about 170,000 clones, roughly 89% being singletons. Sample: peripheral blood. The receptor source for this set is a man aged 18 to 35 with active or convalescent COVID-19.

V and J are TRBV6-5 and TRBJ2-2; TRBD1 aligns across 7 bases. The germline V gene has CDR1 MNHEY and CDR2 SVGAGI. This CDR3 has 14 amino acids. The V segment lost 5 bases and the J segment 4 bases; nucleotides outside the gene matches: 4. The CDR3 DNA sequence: TGTGCCAGCAGTAAGACAGGGATCACCGGGGAGCTGTTTTTT. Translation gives CASSKTGITGELFF.

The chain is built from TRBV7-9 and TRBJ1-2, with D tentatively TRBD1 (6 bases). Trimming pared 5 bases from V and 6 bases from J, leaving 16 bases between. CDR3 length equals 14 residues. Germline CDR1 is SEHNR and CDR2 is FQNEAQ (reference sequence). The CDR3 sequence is CASSDDSRGDGYTF. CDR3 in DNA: TGTGCCAGCAGCGACGACTCCAGGGGCGATGGCTACACCTTC.

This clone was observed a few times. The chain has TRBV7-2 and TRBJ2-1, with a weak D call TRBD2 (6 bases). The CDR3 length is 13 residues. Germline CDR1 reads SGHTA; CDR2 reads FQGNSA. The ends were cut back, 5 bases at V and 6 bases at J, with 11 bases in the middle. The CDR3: CASSGRGSNEQFF. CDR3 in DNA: TGTGCCAGCAGCGGGCGGGGATCCAATGAGCAGTTCTTC.

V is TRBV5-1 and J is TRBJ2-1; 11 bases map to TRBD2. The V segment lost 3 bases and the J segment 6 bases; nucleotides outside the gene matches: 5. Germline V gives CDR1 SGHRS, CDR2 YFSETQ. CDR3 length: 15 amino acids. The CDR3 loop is CASSSILAGGNEQFF. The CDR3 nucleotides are TGCGCCAGCAGCTCGATTCTAGCGGGGGGCAATGAGCAGTTCTTC.

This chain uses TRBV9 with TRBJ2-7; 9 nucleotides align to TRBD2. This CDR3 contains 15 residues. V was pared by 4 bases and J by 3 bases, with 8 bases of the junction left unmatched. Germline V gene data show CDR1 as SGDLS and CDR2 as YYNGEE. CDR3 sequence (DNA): TGTGCCAGCAGCTCCGACGGGACTAGCAGCTACGAGCAGTACTTC. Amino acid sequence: CASSSDGTSSYEQYF.

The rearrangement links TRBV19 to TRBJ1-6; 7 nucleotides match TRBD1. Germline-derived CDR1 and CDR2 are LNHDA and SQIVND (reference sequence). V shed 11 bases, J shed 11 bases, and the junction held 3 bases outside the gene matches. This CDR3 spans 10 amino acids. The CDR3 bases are TGTGCCCGACAGGGAACACCCCTCCACTTT. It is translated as CARQGTPLHF.

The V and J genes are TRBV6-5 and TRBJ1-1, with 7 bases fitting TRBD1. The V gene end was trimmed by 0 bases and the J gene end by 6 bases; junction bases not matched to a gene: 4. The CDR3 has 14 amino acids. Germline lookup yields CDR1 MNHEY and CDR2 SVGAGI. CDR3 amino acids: CASSYSTGSPEAFF. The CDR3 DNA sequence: TGTGCCAGCAGTTACTCGACAGGGAGCCCTGAAGCTTTCTTT.

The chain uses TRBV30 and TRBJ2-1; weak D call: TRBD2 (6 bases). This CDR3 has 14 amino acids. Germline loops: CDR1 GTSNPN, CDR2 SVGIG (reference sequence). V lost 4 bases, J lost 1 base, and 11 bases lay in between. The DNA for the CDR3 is TGTGCCTGGACCCTCGGGGGATCCTACAATGAGCAGTTCTTC. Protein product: CAWTLGGSYNEQFF.

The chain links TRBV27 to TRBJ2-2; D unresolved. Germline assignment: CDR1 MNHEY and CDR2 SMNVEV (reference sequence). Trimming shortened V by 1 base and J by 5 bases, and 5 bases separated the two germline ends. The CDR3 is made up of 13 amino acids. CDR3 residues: CASSLLETGELFF. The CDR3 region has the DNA TGTGCCAGCAGTTTATTGGAGACCGGGGAGCTGTTTTTT.

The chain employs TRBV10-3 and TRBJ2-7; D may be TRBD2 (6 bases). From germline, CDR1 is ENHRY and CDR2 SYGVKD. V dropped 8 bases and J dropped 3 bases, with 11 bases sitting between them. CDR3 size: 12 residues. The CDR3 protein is CAIRDWGYEQYF. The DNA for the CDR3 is TGTGCCATCCGGGACTGGGGCTACGAGCAGTACTTC.

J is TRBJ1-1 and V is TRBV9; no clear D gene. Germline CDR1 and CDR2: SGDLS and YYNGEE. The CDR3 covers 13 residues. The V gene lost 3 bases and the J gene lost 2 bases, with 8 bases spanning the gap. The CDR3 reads CASSAGINTEAFF. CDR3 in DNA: TGTGCCAGCAGCGCGGGTATTAACACTGAAGCTTTCTTT.

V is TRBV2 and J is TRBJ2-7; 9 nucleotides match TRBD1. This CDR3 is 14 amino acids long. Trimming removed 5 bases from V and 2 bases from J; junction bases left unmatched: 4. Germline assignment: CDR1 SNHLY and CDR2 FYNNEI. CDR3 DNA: TGTGCCAGCAGTACCGGGACAGGGCCCTACGAGCAGTACGTC. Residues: CASSTGTGPYEQYV.

This CDR3 is CASSRPSTTRGTQYF. CDR3 DNA sequence: TGTGCCAGCAGCCGACCCTCGACTACACGGGGGACCCAGTACTTC. V is TRBV3-1 (or the pseudogene TRBV3-2) and J is TRBJ2-5, with TRBD2 as a possible D gene (5 bases). The V gene's germline CDR1 is LGHDT and CDR2 YNNKEL (reference sequence). The CDR3 loop spans 15 amino acids. V was shortened by 4 bases and J by 7 bases, with 19 bases between the two germline ends.

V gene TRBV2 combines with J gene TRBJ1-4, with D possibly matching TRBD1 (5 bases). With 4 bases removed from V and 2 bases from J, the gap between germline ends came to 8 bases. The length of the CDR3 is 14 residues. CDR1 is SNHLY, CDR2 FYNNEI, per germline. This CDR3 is CASSVGLTNEKLFF. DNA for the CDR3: TGTGCCAGCAGTGTGGGACTTACTAATGAAAAACTGTTTTTT.

The CDR3 DNA reads TGTGCCACCGGACAGGGGAATTCACCCCTCCACTTT. It specifies CATGQGNSPLHF. The rearrangement uses TRBV3-1 (or the pseudogene TRBV3-2) and TRBJ1-6; 9 bases agree with TRBD1. Germline CDR1 is LGHDT and CDR2 is YNNKEL (reference sequence). The CDR3 runs to 12 residues. V lost 10 bases, J lost 7 bases, and 2 bases stayed unmatched.

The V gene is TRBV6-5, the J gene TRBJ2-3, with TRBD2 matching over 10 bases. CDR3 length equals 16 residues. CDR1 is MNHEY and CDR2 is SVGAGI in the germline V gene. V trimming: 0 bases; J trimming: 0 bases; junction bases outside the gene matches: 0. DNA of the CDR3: TGTGCCAGCAGTTACTCGACTAGCGGGAGCACAGATACGCAGTATTTT. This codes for CASSYSTSGSTDTQYF.

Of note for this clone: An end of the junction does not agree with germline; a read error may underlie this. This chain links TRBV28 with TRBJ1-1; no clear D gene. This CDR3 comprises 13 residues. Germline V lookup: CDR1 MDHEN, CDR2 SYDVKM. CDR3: CASSLAYPVFGVF. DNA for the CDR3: TGTGCCAGCAGTTTAGCTTATCCGGTCTTTGGAGTCTTT.

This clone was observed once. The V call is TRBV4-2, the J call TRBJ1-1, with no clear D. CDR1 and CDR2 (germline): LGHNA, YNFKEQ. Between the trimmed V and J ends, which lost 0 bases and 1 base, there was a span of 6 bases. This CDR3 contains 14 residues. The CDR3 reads CASSQDYGNTEAFF. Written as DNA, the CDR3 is TGTGCCAGCAGCCAAGATTACGGGAACACTGAAGCTTTCTTT.

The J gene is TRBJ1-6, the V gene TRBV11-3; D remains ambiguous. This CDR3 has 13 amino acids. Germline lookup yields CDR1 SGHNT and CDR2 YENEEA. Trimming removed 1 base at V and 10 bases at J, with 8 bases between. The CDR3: CASSLGPLSPLHF. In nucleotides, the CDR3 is TGTGCCAGCAGCTTAGGGCCGTTGTCACCCCTCCACTTT.

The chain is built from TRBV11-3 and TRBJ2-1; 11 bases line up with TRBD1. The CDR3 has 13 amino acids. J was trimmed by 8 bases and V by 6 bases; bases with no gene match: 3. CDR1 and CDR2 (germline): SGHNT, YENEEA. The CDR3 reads CASRGQGGDEQFF. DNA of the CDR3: TGTGCCAGCAGGGGACAGGGGGGCGATGAGCAGTTCTTC.

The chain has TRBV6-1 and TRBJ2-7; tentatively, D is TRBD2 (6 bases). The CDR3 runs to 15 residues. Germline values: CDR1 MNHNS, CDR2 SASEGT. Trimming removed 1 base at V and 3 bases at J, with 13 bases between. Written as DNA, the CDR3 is TGTGCCAGCAGTGAAGGACGGGGGTCCTTCTACGAGCAGTACTTC. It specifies CASSEGRGSFYEQYF.

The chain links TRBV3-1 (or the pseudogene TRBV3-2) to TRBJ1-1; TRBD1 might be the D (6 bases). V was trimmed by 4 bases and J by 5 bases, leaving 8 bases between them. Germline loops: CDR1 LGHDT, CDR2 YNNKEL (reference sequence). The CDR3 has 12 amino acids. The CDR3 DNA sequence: TGTGCCAGCAGCCCAACAGGGACTGAAGCTTTCTTT. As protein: CASSPTGTEAFF.